The next 30 T cell receptor beta chains were all read from a single sample in a study of T cells in localized non-small cell lung cancer (dated by TCRdb to 2020 to 2021). The receptor library was made with the immunoSEQ multiplex PCR assay. TCRdb limited this immuneACCESS table to in-frame rearrangements with V and J called. A share of clones is missing; checked studies link under half to unresolved V genes, and the rest is unexplained. The sample data list 25,000 to 35,000 clones, and approximately 90% of these were observed just once. 28% of the sample is in the top ten clones. The sequences come from peripheral blood, collected before any cancer treatment. Every receptor here comes from a female donor over 55 with stage I lung adenocarcinoma.

This chain joins TRBV18 and TRBJ1-2, with D hard to call. V was trimmed by 2 bases and J by 8 bases, leaving 15 bases between them. From germline, CDR1 is KGHSH and CDR2 LQKENI. CDR3 length: 14 residues. The CDR3 loop is CASSPEQGRRGYTF. The CDR3 DNA reads TGTGCCAGCTCACCAGAACAAGGGCGGAGAGGCTACACCTTC.

The rearrangement uses TRBV28 and TRBJ2-1; D is uncertain. V was clipped by 7 bases and J by 11 bases, with 15 bases between them. This CDR3 comprises 12 residues. Germline CDR1 reads MDHEN; CDR2 reads SYDVKM. The DNA for the CDR3 is TGTGCCAGCACCGACTCTACCGGCCAGCAGTTCTTC. Translation gives CASTDSTGQQFF. Based on the CDR3 plus reference TRBV28 and TRBJ2-1, the full variable domain is DVKVTQSSRYLVKRTGEKVFLECVQDMDHENMFWYRQDPGLGLRLIYFSYDVKMKEKGDIPEGYSVSREKKERFSLILESASTNQTSMYLCASTDSTGQQFFGPGTRLTVL.

V and J are TRBV18 and TRBJ1-5; D is uncertain. V lost 6 bases and J lost 6, with 12 bases in between. The V gene's germline CDR1 is KGHSH and CDR2 LQKENI. CDR3 size: 13 residues. CDR3: CASSIERSQPQHF. The CDR3 DNA reads as TGTGCCAGCTCTATAGAGCGGAGTCAGCCCCAGCATTTT.

The chain couples TRBV18 to TRBJ2-6; D is unclear. CDR1 KGHSH and CDR2 LQKENI come from the germline V gene. The germline V and J ends were trimmed by 1 base and 3 bases, with 7 bases remaining between them. There are 15 residues in the CDR3. In DNA, the CDR3 is TGTGCCAGCTCACCACTGGATGATGGGGCCAACGTCCTGACTTTC. Its translation: CASSPLDDGANVLTF.

The chain uses TRBV7-3 and TRBJ2-3; 7 bases match TRBD2. V shed 5 bases and J 4 bases; nucleotides not matched to a gene: 12. From germline, CDR1 is SGHTA and CDR2 FQGTGA. The CDR3 sequence is 16 residues long. DNA for the CDR3: TGTGCCAGCAGCCCCGGGGGGAATAATCCCTCAGATACGCAGTATTTT. Its protein product is CASSPGGNNPSDTQYF.

The CDR3 loop reads CASRGLASGEQFF. The CDR3 DNA reads as TGCGCCAGTAGAGGACTAGCGTCGGGCGAGCAGTTCTTC. J is TRBJ2-1 and V is TRBV5-1, with 9 nucleotides matching TRBD2. J gave up 10 bases and V 8 bases, and 10 bases lay outside the gene matches. Germline V CDR1 and CDR2: SGHRS, YFSETQ. The CDR3 totals 13 residues.

The rearrangement links TRBV19 to TRBJ1-2; D not resolved. Germline V CDR1 and CDR2: LNHDA, SQIVND (reference sequence). The V end lost 7 bases, the J end lost 4 bases, and 16 bases lay between the germline ends. The CDR3 spans 14 residues. The CDR3 loop reads CASTPRAAFYGYTF. In DNA form, the CDR3 reads TGTGCCAGTACGCCCCGGGCGGCCTTCTATGGCTACACCTTC.

This rearrangement joins TRBV7-3 to TRBJ2-3; maybe TRBD1 (6 bases). V lost 4 bases to trimming and J lost 5 bases, with 13 bases between them. CDR3 length equals 14 residues. The germline V gene has CDR1 SGHTA and CDR2 FQGTGA. The CDR3 coding sequence is TGTGCCAGCAGCTCGACACAACAGGGAGATACGCAGTATTTT. As protein: CASSSTQQGDTQYF.

The rearrangement links TRBV29-1 to TRBJ2-3; D uncertain. Trimming removed 3 bases at V and 4 bases at J, with 8 bases between. CDR3 size: 12 residues. Germline V gene sequence: CDR1 SQVTM, CDR2 ANQGSEA. CDR3 protein: CSVEGFSDTQYF. The DNA of the CDR3 is TGCAGCGTTGAGGGGTTTTCAGATACGCAGTATTTT.

V gene TRBV13 combines with J gene TRBJ2-1, with D possibly being TRBD1 (6 bases). CDR1 PRHDT and CDR2 FYEKMQ come from the germline V gene (reference sequence). This CDR3 region has 13 residues. The V and J ends lost 6 bases and 6 bases respectively, with 12 bases between them. CDR3 in DNA: TGTGCCAGCAGTTGGACAGAATCCAATGAGCAGTTCTTC. Residues: CASSWTESNEQFF.

The gene calls are TRBV11-2 and TRBJ1-5; no firm D call. Looked up from germline, CDR1 is SGHAT and CDR2 is FQNNGV. V lost 5 bases to trimming and J lost 4 bases, with 6 bases between them. This CDR3 comprises 12 residues. CDR3 bases: TGTGCCAGCAGCGAGTTGAATCAGCCCCAGCATTTT. Amino acid sequence: CASSELNQPQHF.

V gene TRBV6-6 combines with J gene TRBJ1-5, with D perhaps matching TRBD1 (6 bases). The V gene's germline CDR1 is MNHNY and CDR2 SVGAGI (reference sequence). The CDR3 consists of 15 residues. The germline V and J ends were trimmed by 6 bases and 0 bases, with 12 bases remaining between them. The CDR3 DNA follows: TGTGCCAGCAGGCCGACAGGTTATAGCAATCAGCCCCAGCATTTT. Amino acid sequence: CASRPTGYSNQPQHF.

The chain combines TRBV15 with TRBJ1-5, with TRBD1 matching 7 bases. Trimming removed 5 bases from V and 5 bases from J; junction bases left unmatched: 3. Germline-derived CDR1 and CDR2 are LNHNV and YYDKDF (reference sequence). The CDR3 sequence is 13 residues long. CDR3 residues: CATSRGTDQPQHF. CDR3 DNA sequence: TGTGCCACCAGCCGGGGGACAGATCAGCCCCAGCATTTT.

This chain links TRBV30 with TRBJ2-2; perhaps TRBD2 as D (6 bases). The germline V and J ends were trimmed by 6 bases and 0 bases, with 11 bases remaining between them. CDR3 size: 14 residues. Germline values: CDR1 GTSNPN, CDR2 SVGIG (reference sequence). The CDR3 region is CACRGEANTGELFF. For the CDR3, the DNA is TGTGCCTGCCGTGGGGAGGCGAACACCGGGGAGCTGTTTTTT.

This clone has just one count. This chain connects TRBV28 to TRBJ1-5; 10 bases map to TRBD1. The germline CDR1 and CDR2 sequences are MDHEN and SYDVKM. The CDR3 covers 15 residues. The V segment lost 6 bases and the J segment 9 bases; nucleotides outside the gene matches: 11. The DNA for the CDR3 is TGTGCCAGCAGGAGCCCGACAGGGGGCGAAAGGCCCCAGCATTTT. It translates to CASRSPTGGERPQHF. The whole variable domain, filled in from reference TRBV28 and TRBJ1-5, reads DVKVTQSSRYLVKRTGEKVFLECVQDMDHENMFWYRQDPGLGLRLIYFSYDVKMKEKGDIPEGYSVSREKKERFSLILESASTNQTSMYLCASRSPTGGERPQHFGDGTRLSIL.

In this sample, this clone turned up a few times. The chain carries TRBV27 and TRBJ1-2; D unresolved. Germline V gene sequence: CDR1 MNHEY, CDR2 SMNVEV (reference sequence). The CDR3 runs 13 residues. Trimming took 4 bases from V and 3 from J, leaving 9 bases between them. CDR3 amino acids: CASSSLRDYGYTF. Written as DNA, the CDR3 is TGTGCCAGCAGTTCCCTGAGGGACTATGGCTACACCTTC.

This clone was seen a single time. This chain connects TRBV5-1 to TRBJ2-1; 11 nucleotides line up with TRBD2. Unmatched junction bases numbered 8, after V lost 0 bases and J lost 9 bases. CDR1 is SGHRS and CDR2 is YFSETQ in the germline V gene. This CDR3 is 16 amino acids long. The CDR3 region has the DNA TGCGCCAGCAGCTTGGTTTTAGCGGGGGGGCATGGTGAGCAGTTCTTC. This sequence encodes CASSLVLAGGHGEQFF.

With regard to this clone: At one boundary the junction diverges from the germline segment, which might be a read error. This chain uses TRBV2 with TRBJ2-7; D may be TRBD2 (5 bases). Germline V gene lookup returns CDR1 SNHLY and CDR2 FYNNEI. The CDR3 sequence is 13 residues long. The CDR3 nucleotides are TGTGCCAGCAGTGAAATGGTGGGGAGTTCTTTCAGCTTC. Translating it yields CASSEMVGSSFSF.

The chain is built from TRBV2 and TRBJ1-3; the D is unclear. The CDR3 totals 13 residues. The germline gives CDR1 SNHLY, CDR2 FYNNEI. V was cut by 7 bases and J by 3 bases, with 10 bases left in between. In DNA, the CDR3 is TGTGCCAGCAATGGAGTAGGTGGAAACACCATATATTTT. Protein product: CASNGVGGNTIYF.

The rearrangement joins TRBV28 to TRBJ1-1, with unresolved D. The ends were cut back, 3 bases at V and 8 bases at J, with 10 bases in the middle. The CDR3 totals 12 residues. CDR1 and CDR2 from the germline V gene are MDHEN and SYDVKM. The CDR3 loop is CASSFSGTEAFF. As DNA, the CDR3 is TGTGCCAGCAGTTTTTCGGGAACCGAAGCTTTCTTT. The whole variable domain, remainder taken from reference TRBV28 and TRBJ1-1, is DVKVTQSSRYLVKRTGEKVFLECVQDMDHENMFWYRQDPGLGLRLIYFSYDVKMKEKGDIPEGYSVSREKKERFSLILESASTNQTSMYLCASSFSGTEAFFGQGTRLTVV.

The V gene is TRBV10-2, the J gene TRBJ1-5; D gene unclear. Germline loops: CDR1 WSHSY, CDR2 SAAADI. V was clipped by 4 bases and J by 3 bases, with 7 bases between them. This CDR3 is built from 13 residues. The CDR3 sequence: CASSAQINQPQHF. The CDR3 nucleotides are TGCGCCAGCAGTGCGCAGATCAATCAGCCCCAGCATTTT.

The V call is TRBV10-1, the J call TRBJ1-4, with D tentatively TRBD1 (5 bases). V lost 1 base to trimming and J lost 5 bases, with 14 bases between them. CDR3 length equals 16 residues. The germline CDR1 and CDR2 sequences are WNHNN and SYGVQD (reference sequence). This CDR3 reads CASSEYYPGQNEKLFF. The CDR3 nucleotides are TGCGCCAGCAGTGAGTATTACCCGGGGCAGAATGAAAAACTGTTTTTT.

The chain is built from TRBV18 and TRBJ2-7; 7 nucleotides match TRBD2. Trimming removed 3 bases from V and 5 bases from J; junction bases left unmatched: 4. Germline CDR1 is KGHSH and CDR2 is LQKENI. This CDR3 is built from 13 residues. CDR3 protein: CASSPTSWHEQYF. The CDR3 DNA is TGTGCCAGCTCACCGACTAGCTGGCACGAGCAGTACTTC.

V and J are TRBV14 and TRBJ2-2; D gene ambiguous. The CDR3 is 14 residues long. Trimming took 3 bases from V and 1 from J, leaving 6 bases between them. The germline V gene has CDR1 SGHDN and CDR2 FVKESK. The CDR3 DNA is TGTGCCAGCAGCCAGTTCGGGAACACCGGGGAGCTGTTTTTT. This translates into CASSQFGNTGELFF.

The rearrangement uses TRBV5-1 and TRBJ1-3, with 7 nucleotides matching TRBD1. Trimming cost V 5 bases and J 2 bases; bases outside gene matches: 7. Germline V gives CDR1 SGHRS, CDR2 YFSETQ. The CDR3 covers 15 residues. The CDR3 coding sequence is TGCGCCAGCAGTCCAGCCGGGACAGCTGGAAACACCATATATTTT. As protein: CASSPAGTAGNTIYF.

V is TRBV7-9 and J is TRBJ2-1; TRBD1 might be the D (6 bases). The germline V gene has CDR1 SEHNR and CDR2 FQNEAQ (reference sequence). The length of the CDR3 is 15 residues. V was shortened by 5 bases and J by 7 bases, with 18 bases between the two germline ends. In nucleotides, the CDR3 is TGTGCCAGCAGCCCACGCGGACAGCTGGGGAATGAGCAGTTCTTC. Its protein is CASSPRGQLGNEQFF.

The rearrangement links TRBV30 to TRBJ1-1; the match to TRBD1 covers 7 bases. Per germline, CDR1 GTSNPN and CDR2 SVGIG (reference sequence). The CDR3 spans 12 residues. J gave up 3 bases and V 3 bases, and 1 base lay outside the gene matches. CDR3 sequence: CAWRDRYTEAFF. CDR3 nucleotide sequence: TGTGCCTGGAGGGACAGGTACACTGAAGCTTTCTTT.

The chain combines TRBV6-6 with TRBJ2-3; D is undetermined. Germline V lookup: CDR1 MNHNY, CDR2 SVGAGI (reference sequence). CDR3 length: 13 residues. V dropped 5 bases and J dropped 4 bases, with 10 bases sitting between them. This CDR3 is CASSAPGADTQYF. The CDR3 region has the DNA TGTGCCAGCAGTGCGCCAGGTGCAGATACGCAGTATTTT.

The V and J genes are TRBV6-5 and TRBJ1-1; D gene uncertain. V lost 7 bases to trimming and J lost 3 bases, with 12 bases between them. The CDR3 spans 13 residues. Per germline, CDR1 MNHEY and CDR2 SVGAGI. The CDR3 nucleotides are TGTGCCAGCACCTGGGGTGAGGACACTGAAGCTTTCTTT. This codes for CASTWGEDTEAFF.

The chain couples TRBV6-5 to TRBJ2-7; D may be TRBD2 (5 bases). In germline, CDR1 is MNHEY, CDR2 SVGAGI. This CDR3 has 14 residues. V was clipped by 7 bases and J by 1 base, with 14 bases between them. CDR3 region: CASTQSQRSYEQYF. CDR3 in DNA: TGTGCCAGCACCCAGTCCCAGCGGTCCTACGAGCAGTACTTC.